This passage covers 19 T cell receptor beta chains from one sample sequenced in a study of T cells in Graves' hyperthyroidism and ophthalmopathy. RNA transcripts were the template for amplifying TCR beta CDR3 regions. A first-round RT-PCR of the TCR CDR3 used the HTBI primer set. One entry per CDR3 protein results from TCRdb running MiXCR on the multiplex PCR reads. The sample records under 400,000 distinct CDR3 sequences, 15% to 17% being singletons. Sample: blood. These receptors came from a young woman with Graves' hyperthyroidism that later progressed to Graves' ophthalmopathy.

Comments on this clonotype: A much larger clonotype is one base distant, so this may be a read error. The V gene is TRBV20-1, the J gene TRBJ2-5, with D perhaps TRBD1 (6 bases). Trimming removed 3 bases at V and 5 bases at J, with 13 bases between. The CDR3 spans 13 residues. Germline CDR1 reads DFQATT; CDR2 reads SNEGSKA (reference sequence). The CDR3 sequence: CSASASGDETQYF. In DNA form, the CDR3 reads TGCAGTGCTAGTGCCTCAGGGGATGAGACCCAGTACTTC.

This clonotype has ten or more counts. The chain employs TRBV27 and TRBJ2-5; D perhaps matches TRBD2 (7 bases). The CDR3 spans 20 residues. Looked up from germline, CDR1 is MNHEY and CDR2 is SMNVEV (reference sequence). The V gene lost 6 bases and the J gene lost 1 base, with 30 bases spanning the gap. CDR3 loop: CASRPLGGARGGQSQETQYF. The CDR3 DNA reads as TGTGCCAGCAGACCCCTGGGAGGGGCGAGGGGAGGACAGTCCCAAGAGACCCAGTACTTC.

This clonotype was counted at least ten times. The gene calls are TRBV20-1 and TRBJ2-3; tentatively, D is TRBD1 (6 bases). The V gene's germline CDR1 is DFQATT and CDR2 SNEGSKA (reference sequence). The CDR3 is made up of 13 amino acids. Trimming shortened V by 2 bases and J by 3 bases, and 9 bases separated the two germline ends. The CDR3 DNA reads as TGCAGTGCTAGAAGGGGGAGTACAGATACGCAGTATTTT. It translates to CSARRGSTDTQYF.

The table lists this clonotype with many counts. The rearrangement uses TRBV28 and TRBJ2-5, with D uncertain. V was shortened by 6 bases and J by 2 bases, with 13 bases between the two germline ends. This CDR3 region has 14 residues. Germline CDR1 is MDHEN and CDR2 is SYDVKM. This CDR3 reads CASSPAARQETQYF. DNA of the CDR3: TGTGCCAGCAGCCCCGCGGCACGGCAAGAGACCCAGTACTTC.

At least ten counts were recorded for this clonotype. A much larger clone is a single base away; this may be a read error. The chain couples TRBV11-2 to TRBJ1-5, with D maybe TRBD1 (6 bases). Germline-derived CDR1 and CDR2 are SGHAT and FQNNGV. This CDR3 region has 16 residues. CDR3 DNA: TGTGCCAACAGCCCCTCCCCGGGGGCGCAAGATCAGCCCCAGCATTTT. Translated, it gives CANSPSPGAQDQPQHF.

This clonotype was observed at least ten times. This sequence joins TRBV5-1 and TRBJ1-1; no definite D call. Germline V CDR1 and CDR2: SGHRS, YFSETQ. The V end was cut by 1 base, the J end by 1 base, with 14 bases between. The CDR3 length is 16 residues. The CDR3 here is CASSLMGNQQNTEAFF. In DNA form, the CDR3 reads TGCGCCAGCAGCTTGATGGGAAACCAGCAGAACACTGAAGCTTTCTTT. The complete variable domain, with remaining parts taken from reference TRBV5-1 and TRBJ1-1, reads KAGVTQTPRYLIKTRGQQVTLSCSPISGHRSVSWYQQTPGQGLQFLFEYFSETQRNKGNFPGRFSGRQFSNSRSEMNVSTLELGDSALYLCASSLMGNQQNTEAFFGQGTRLTVV.

At least ten counts were recorded for this clonotype. The chain couples TRBV6-1 to TRBJ1-2; D may be TRBD1 (5 bases). The length of the CDR3 is 14 residues. Germline V CDR1 and CDR2: MNHNS, SASEGT. Trimming took off 8 bases at V and 8 bases at J, with 21 bases between the two ends. The chain's CDR3 is CASYSRAYWGGYTF. In DNA, the CDR3 is TGTGCCAGCTATAGCAGGGCTTACTGGGGGGGCTACACCTTC.

This clonotype was counted at least ten times. This chain joins TRBV11-2 and TRBJ2-7, with 7 bases lining up with TRBD2. After removal of 4 bases from V and 11 bases from J, the junction contained 8 bases not matched to a gene. The CDR3 is 12 residues long. Germline V CDR1 and CDR2: SGHAT, FQNNGV. CDR3 bases: TGTGCCAGCAGCTACCGAAGCCGGGAGGAGTACTTC. Protein sequence: CASSYRSREEYF. Complete variable domain (other parts from reference TRBV11-2 and TRBJ2-7): EAGVAQSPRYKIIEKRQSVAFWCNPISGHATLYWYQQILGQGPKLLIQFQNNGVVDDSQLPKDRFSAERLKGVDSTLKIQPAKLEDSAVYLCASSYRSREEYFGPGTRLTVT.

This clonotype was recorded many times. J is TRBJ2-5 and V is TRBV15, with D possibly being TRBD1 or TRBD2 (5 bases each). Per the germline V gene, CDR1 is LNHNV and CDR2 is YYDKDF (reference sequence). The CDR3 extends over 15 amino acids. V was trimmed by 5 bases and J by 5 bases, leaving 18 bases between them. The DNA of the CDR3 is TGTGCCACCAGCGGAAGAGGGACGGATCTGGAGACCCAGTACTTC. Translating gives CATSGRGTDLETQYF.

The CDR3: CASSQETAGAWETQYF. CDR3 coding DNA: TGCGCCAGCAGCCAAGAGACAGCGGGAGCGTGGGAGACCCAGTACTTC. This rearrangement joins TRBV4-1 to TRBJ2-5, with 8 bases fitting TRBD2. Unmatched junction bases numbered 8, after V lost 0 bases and J lost 5 bases. This CDR3 contains 16 residues. CDR1 is MGHRA, CDR2 YSYEKL, per germline.

A few counts support this clonotype. The chain links TRBV5-1 to TRBJ2-5; D is unresolved. Looked up from germline, CDR1 is SGHRS and CDR2 is YFSETQ. With 0 bases removed from V and 1 base from J, the gap between germline ends came to 13 bases. CDR3 length: 16 amino acids. CDR3 DNA sequence: TGCGCCAGCAGCTTGGAGTACCGTTCCTCCCAAGAGACCCAGTACTTC. Translating gives CASSLEYRSSQETQYF.

This clonotype was recorded many times. The CDR3 here is CASSQFREGSEAFF. CDR3 nucleotide sequence: TGTGCCAGCAGCCAATTCCGAGAGGGTTCCGAAGCTTTCTTT. V and J are TRBV3-1 and TRBJ1-1; D remains ambiguous. Germline CDR1 and CDR2: LGHDT and YNNKEL (reference sequence). The CDR3 consists of 14 residues. V dropped 2 bases and J dropped 8 bases, with 15 bases sitting between them. Looking up the rest from reference TRBV3-1 and TRBJ1-1 gives the full variable domain: DTAVSQTPKYLVTQMGNDKSIKCEQNLGHDTMYWYKQDSKKFLKIMFSYNNKELIINETVPNRFSPKSPDKAHLNLHINSLELGDSAVYFCASSQFREGSEAFFGQGTRLTVV.

This clonotype was seen at least ten times. The chain is built from TRBV12-3 or TRBV12-4 and TRBJ2-1; D remains unclear. The CDR3 spans 13 residues. V was pared by 5 bases and J by 6 bases, with 11 bases between. The CDR3 sequence: CASSRSPSNEQFF. The CDR3 DNA follows: TGTGCCAGCAGTCGATCCCCGTCCAATGAGCAGTTCTTC.

The chain links TRBV5-4 to TRBJ2-3; 9 bases line up with TRBD2. This CDR3 is 14 amino acids long. V shed 3 bases, J shed 5 bases, and the junction held 4 bases outside the gene matches. Germline CDR1 SGHNT, CDR2 YYREEE (reference sequence). The CDR3 protein is CASSSFSGRDTQYF. In DNA, the CDR3 is TGTGCCAGCAGCTCTTTTAGCGGGAGAGATACGCAGTATTTT.

This clonotype was seen more than once but under ten times. The V gene is TRBV28, the J gene TRBJ2-6; D gene ambiguous. Trimming took off 6 bases at V and 2 bases at J, with 8 bases between the two ends. The germline gives CDR1 MDHEN, CDR2 SYDVKM. CDR3 size: 14 residues. CDR3 in amino acids: CASSRSPGANVLTF. CDR3 DNA sequence: TGTGCCAGCAGCCGGAGTCCTGGGGCCAACGTCCTGACTTTC.

This clonotype was found many times. The chain links TRBV20-1 to TRBJ2-5; no clear D gene. The CDR3 totals 12 residues. CDR1 and CDR2 (germline): DFQATT, SNEGSKA (reference sequence). V shed 1 base and J shed 4 bases, with 7 bases lying between them. The CDR3 reads CSARGRPETQYF. As DNA, the CDR3 is TGCAGTGCTAGAGGCCGACCAGAGACCCAGTACTTC.

This clonotype was seen ten or more times. The V gene is TRBV2, the J gene TRBJ2-1; D might be TRBD1 (5 bases). CDR3 length equals 15 residues. CDR1 SNHLY and CDR2 FYNNEI come from the germline V gene. V lost 2 bases, J lost 9 bases, and 17 bases lay in between. Here the CDR3 DNA reads TGTGCCAGCAGTGAAAAGGGATATTGGGGCCTTGAGCAGTTCTTC. It codes for CASSEKGYWGLEQFF.

In this sample, this clonotype turned up many times. The genes are TRBV5-1 and TRBJ1-2; D perhaps matches TRBD1 (5 bases). Trimming removed 1 base from V and 4 bases from J, with 20 bases in between. This CDR3 is built from 17 residues. Germline V gene sequence: CDR1 SGHRS, CDR2 YFSETQ. The CDR3 bases are TGCGCCAGCAGCTTGCAGGGACTGCTGCGTGGAGGCTATGGCTACACCTTC. Its translation is CASSLQGLLRGGYGYTF. Supplemented by reference TRBV5-1 and TRBJ1-2, the full variable domain reads KAGVTQTPRYLIKTRGQQVTLSCSPISGHRSVSWYQQTPGQGLQFLFEYFSETQRNKGNFPGRFSGRQFSNSRSEMNVSTLELGDSALYLCASSLQGLLRGGYGYTFGSGTRLTVV.

The J gene is TRBJ2-1, the V gene TRBV28; 7 nucleotides agree with TRBD2. With 3 bases clipped from V and 8 bases from J, the junction kept 13 bases outside the gene matches. Germline values: CDR1 MDHEN, CDR2 SYDVKM. The CDR3 runs to 16 residues. The CDR3 DNA sequence: TGTGCCAGCAGTTTTCGCGGGACTAAAGTGTGGGATGAGCAGTTCTTC. As protein: CASSFRGTKVWDEQFF.